This T cell receptor (beta chain) was observed in a study of blood T cell repertoires in COVID-19. Study in general: Acute and convalescent COVID-19 samples came from the United States, Italy and Spain. T cells, B-cell-depleted T cells, or PBMCs supplied cDNA or gDNA.

The CDR3 is 14 residues long. Germline CDR1 SSHAT, CDR2 FNYEAQ (reference sequence). V shed 5 bases and J shed 2 bases, with 12 bases lying between them. In the authors' methods: Amplification from reference gene primers served as the basis for estimated nucleated cell counts. Here immunoSEQ multiplex PCR was the method, and the copy in TCRdb shows in-frame clones only, minus some. V, J and clone size were drawn from that table, and D and trimming were deduced from the DNA. The sample consists of some 170,000 clones, about 92% of them appearing once. The chain uses TRBV7-7 and TRBJ2-5, with D perhaps TRBD1 (6 bases). The TCR originated in a man aged 55 to 70 with active or convalescent COVID-19. Material for sequencing was peripheral blood. CDR3 nucleotide sequence: TGTGCCAGCAGCCCGGACAGACTACAAGAGACCCAGTACTTC. Translating gives CASSPDRLQETQYF.